This entry is about one T cell receptor beta chain. Its antigen is unknown. CDR1 is SGHDT and CDR2 is YYEEEE in the germline V gene. CDR3 length: 14 amino acids. V was pared by 4 bases and J by 1 base, with 11 bases between. The sample is drawn from a study of CD8 T cells in ankylosing spondylitis. The study's findings and limits: Disease-associated clones were reportedly significantly overrepresented in matched ankylosing spondylitis synovial fluid. Previously reported in reactive arthritis synovial fluid and blood were some of the motif variants.

TCRdb ran MiXCR on the 5' RACE reads and lists one entry per CDR3 protein. Counted here are 350,000 to 450,000 distinct CDR3 sequences, approximately 20% occurring once; the ten biggest clones make up about an eighth. The V gene is TRBV5-6, the J gene TRBJ2-5; D ambiguous. The sequencing sample was made of blood, either unsorted or a sorted T cell fraction (not recorded which). The receptor's source is a male donor with ankylosing spondylitis or in good health (not recorded which). In DNA, the CDR3 is TGTGCCAGCAGCATTGTAGGAATCCAAGAGACCCAGTACTTC. Protein sequence: CASSIVGIQETQYF.